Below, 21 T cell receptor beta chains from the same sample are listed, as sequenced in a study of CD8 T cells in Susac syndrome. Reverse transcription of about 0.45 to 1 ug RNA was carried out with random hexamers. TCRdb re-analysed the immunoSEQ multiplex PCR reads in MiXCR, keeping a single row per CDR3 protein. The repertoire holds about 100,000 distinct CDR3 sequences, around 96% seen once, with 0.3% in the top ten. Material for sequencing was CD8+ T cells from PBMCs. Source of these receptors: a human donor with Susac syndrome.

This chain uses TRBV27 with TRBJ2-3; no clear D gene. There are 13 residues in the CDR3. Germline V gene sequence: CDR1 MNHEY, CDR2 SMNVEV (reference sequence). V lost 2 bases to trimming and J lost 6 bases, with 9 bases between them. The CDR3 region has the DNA TGTGCCAGCAGTTTAGGCTTCAGGGATACGCAGTATTTT. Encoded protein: CASSLGFRDTQYF.

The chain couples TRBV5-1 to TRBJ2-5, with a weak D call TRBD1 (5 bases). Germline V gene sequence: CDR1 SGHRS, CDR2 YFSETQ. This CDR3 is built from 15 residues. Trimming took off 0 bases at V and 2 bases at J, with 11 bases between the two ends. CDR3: CASSLVGQPQETQYF. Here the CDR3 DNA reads TGCGCCAGCAGCTTGGTAGGACAACCACAAGAGACCCAGTACTTC.

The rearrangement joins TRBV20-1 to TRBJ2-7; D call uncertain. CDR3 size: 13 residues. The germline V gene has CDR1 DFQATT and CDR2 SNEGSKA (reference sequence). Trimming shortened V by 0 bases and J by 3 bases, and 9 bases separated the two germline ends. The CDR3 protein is CSARDWSDYEQYF. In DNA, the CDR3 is TGCAGTGCTAGAGATTGGTCAGACTACGAGCAGTACTTC.

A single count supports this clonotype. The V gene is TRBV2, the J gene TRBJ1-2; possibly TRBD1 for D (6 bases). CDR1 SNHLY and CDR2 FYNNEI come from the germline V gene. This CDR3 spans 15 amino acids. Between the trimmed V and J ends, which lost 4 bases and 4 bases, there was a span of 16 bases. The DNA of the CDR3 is TGTGCCAGCAGTGGGGGTAGGTGGACAGCCTATGGCTACACCTTC. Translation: CASSGGRWTAYGYTF.

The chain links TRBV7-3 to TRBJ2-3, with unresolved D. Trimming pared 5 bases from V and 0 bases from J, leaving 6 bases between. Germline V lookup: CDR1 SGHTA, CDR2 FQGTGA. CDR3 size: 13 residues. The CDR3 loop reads CASSRASTDTQYF. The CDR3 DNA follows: TGTGCCAGCAGCCGCGCTAGCACAGATACGCAGTATTTT. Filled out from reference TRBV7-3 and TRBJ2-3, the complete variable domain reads GAGVSQTPSNKVTEKGKYVELRCDPISGHTALYWYRQSLGQGPEFLIYFQGTGAADDSGLPNDRFFAVRPEGSVSTLKIQRTERGDSAVYLCASSRASTDTQYFGPGTRLTVL.

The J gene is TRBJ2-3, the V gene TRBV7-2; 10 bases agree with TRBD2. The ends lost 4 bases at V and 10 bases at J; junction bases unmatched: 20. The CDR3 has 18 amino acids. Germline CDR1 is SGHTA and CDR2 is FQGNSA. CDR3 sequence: CASSSIRDRPSGRRAQYF. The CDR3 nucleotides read TGTGCCAGCAGCTCCATCCGGGACAGACCTAGCGGGAGACGGGCGCAGTATTTT.

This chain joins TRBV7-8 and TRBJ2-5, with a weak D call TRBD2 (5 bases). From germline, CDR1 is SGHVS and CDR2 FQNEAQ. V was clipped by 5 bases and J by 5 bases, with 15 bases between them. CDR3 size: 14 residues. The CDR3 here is CASSPRAATETQYF. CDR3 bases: TGTGCCAGCAGCCCCAGAGCGGCGACGGAGACCCAGTACTTC.

For the CDR3, the DNA is TGTGCCAGCAGTAGCTCGGGACAGGGGGCGACAGAGCAGTACTTC. Its translation is CASSSSGQGATEQYF. The J gene is TRBJ2-7, the V gene TRBV12-3 or TRBV12-4, with 12 bases matching TRBD1. V lost 5 bases and J lost 7; bases outside the gene matches: 9. The CDR3 is 15 amino acids.

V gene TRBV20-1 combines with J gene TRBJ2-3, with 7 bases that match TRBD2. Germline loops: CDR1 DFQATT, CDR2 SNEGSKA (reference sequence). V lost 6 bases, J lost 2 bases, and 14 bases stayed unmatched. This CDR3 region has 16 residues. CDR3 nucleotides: TGCAGTGCCCTAGAGCTAGGAGCGGGGCACACAGATACGCAGTATTTT. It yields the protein CSALELGAGHTDTQYF.

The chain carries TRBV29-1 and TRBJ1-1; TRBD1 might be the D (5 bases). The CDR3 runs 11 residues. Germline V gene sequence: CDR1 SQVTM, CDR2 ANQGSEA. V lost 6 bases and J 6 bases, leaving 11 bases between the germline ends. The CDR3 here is CSVGAGAEAFF. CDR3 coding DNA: TGCAGCGTCGGGGCGGGGGCTGAAGCTTTCTTT. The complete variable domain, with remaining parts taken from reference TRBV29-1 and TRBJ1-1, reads SAVISQKPSRDICQRGTSLTIQCQVDSQVTMMFWYRQQPGQSLTLIATANQGSEATYESGFVIDKFPISRPNLTFSTLTVSNMSPEDSSIYLCSVGAGAEAFFGQGTRLTVV.

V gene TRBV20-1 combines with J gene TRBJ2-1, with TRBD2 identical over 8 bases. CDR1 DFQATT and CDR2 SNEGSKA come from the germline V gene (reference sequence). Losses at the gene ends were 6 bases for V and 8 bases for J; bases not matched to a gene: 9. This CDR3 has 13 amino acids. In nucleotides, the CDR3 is TGCAGTGCGGAGCGGGGGAGCGGCTATGAGCAGTTCTTC. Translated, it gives CSAERGSGYEQFF.

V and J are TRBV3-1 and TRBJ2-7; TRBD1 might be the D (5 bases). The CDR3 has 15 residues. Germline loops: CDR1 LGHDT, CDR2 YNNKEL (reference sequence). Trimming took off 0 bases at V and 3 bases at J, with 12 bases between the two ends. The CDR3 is CASSQERLRGYEQYF. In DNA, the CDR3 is TGTGCCAGCAGCCAAGAGAGATTAAGGGGCTACGAGCAGTACTTC.

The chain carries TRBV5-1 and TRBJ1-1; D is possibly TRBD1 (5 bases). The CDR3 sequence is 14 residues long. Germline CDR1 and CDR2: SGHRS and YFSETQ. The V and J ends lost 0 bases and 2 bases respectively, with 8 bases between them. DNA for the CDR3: TGCGCCAGCAGCTTGGGACAGACCAACACTGAAGCTTTCTTT. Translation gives CASSLGQTNTEAFF. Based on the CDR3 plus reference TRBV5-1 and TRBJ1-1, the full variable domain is KAGVTQTPRYLIKTRGQQVTLSCSPISGHRSVSWYQQTPGQGLQFLFEYFSETQRNKGNFPGRFSGRQFSNSRSEMNVSTLELGDSALYLCASSLGQTNTEAFFGQGTRLTVV.

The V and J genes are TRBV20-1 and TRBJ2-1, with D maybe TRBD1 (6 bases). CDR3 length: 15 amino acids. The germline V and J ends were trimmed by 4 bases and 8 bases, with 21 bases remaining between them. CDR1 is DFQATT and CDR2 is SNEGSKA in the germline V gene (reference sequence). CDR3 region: CSATTLGQLWDEQFF. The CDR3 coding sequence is TGCAGTGCTACGACTCTCGGACAGCTTTGGGATGAGCAGTTCTTC.

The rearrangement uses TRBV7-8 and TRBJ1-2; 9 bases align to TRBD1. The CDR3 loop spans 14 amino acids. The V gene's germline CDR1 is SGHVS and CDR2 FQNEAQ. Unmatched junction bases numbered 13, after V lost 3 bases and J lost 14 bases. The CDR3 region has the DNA TGTGCCAGCAGCTTCGGACAGGGGCAACAGGGCCTTACCTTC. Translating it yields CASSFGQGQQGLTF.

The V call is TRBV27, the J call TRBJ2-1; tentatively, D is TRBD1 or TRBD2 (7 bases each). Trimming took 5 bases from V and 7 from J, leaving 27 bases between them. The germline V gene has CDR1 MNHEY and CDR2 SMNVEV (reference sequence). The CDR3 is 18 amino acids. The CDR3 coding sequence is TGTGCCAGCAGTCCTCCCCGGGGAGGGACAGCAAAATGGAATGAGCAGTTCTTC. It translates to CASSPPRGGTAKWNEQFF.

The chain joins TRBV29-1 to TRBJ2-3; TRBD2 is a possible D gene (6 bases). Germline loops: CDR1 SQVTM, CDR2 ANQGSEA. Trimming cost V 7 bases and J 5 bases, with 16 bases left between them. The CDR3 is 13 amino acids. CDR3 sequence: CSADGGAGDTQYF. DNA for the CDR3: TGCAGCGCCGACGGAGGGGCGGGAGATACGCAGTATTTT.

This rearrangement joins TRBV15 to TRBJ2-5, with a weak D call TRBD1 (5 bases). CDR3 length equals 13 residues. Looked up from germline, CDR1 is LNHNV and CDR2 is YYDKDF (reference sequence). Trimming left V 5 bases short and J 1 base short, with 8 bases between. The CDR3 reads CATSRQPQETQYF. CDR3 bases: TGTGCCACCAGCCGACAGCCCCAAGAGACCCAGTACTTC.

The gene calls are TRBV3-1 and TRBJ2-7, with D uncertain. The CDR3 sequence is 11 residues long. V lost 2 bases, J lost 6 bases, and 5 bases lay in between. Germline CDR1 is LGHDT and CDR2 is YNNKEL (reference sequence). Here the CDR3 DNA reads TGTGCCAGCAGCCAATACCTCGAGCAGTACTTC. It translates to CASSQYLEQYF.

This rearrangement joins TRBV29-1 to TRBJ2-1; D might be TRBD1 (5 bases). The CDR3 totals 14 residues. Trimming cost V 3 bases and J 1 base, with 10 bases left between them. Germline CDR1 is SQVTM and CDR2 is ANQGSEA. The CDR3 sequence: CSVDGRVSYNEQFF. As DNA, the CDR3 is TGCAGCGTTGATGGCAGGGTATCCTACAATGAGCAGTTCTTC.

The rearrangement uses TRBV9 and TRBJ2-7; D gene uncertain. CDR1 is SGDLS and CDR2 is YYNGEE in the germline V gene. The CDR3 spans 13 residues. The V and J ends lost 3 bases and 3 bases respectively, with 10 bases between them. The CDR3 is CASSGPAGYEQYF. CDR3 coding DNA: TGTGCCAGCAGCGGTCCAGCCGGCTACGAGCAGTACTTC.